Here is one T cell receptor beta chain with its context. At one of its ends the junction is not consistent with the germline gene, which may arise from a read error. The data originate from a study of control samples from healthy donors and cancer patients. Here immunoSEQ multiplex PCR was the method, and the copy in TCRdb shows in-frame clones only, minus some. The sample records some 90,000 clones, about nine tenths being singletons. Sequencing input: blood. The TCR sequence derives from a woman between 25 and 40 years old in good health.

The CDR3 sequence is CARSWVPASGGGFNEQFF. In DNA, the CDR3 is TGCGCCCGCAGCTGGGTGCCGGCCTCCGGGGGGGGGTTCAATGAGCAGTTCTTC. The chain carries TRBV5-1 and TRBJ2-1; the match to TRBD2 covers 8 bases. The length of the CDR3 is 18 residues. From germline, CDR1 is SGHRS and CDR2 YFSETQ.